The 27 T cell receptor beta chains below all came from one sample that was sequenced in a study of T cells in Graves' hyperthyroidism and ophthalmopathy. Regions amplified from RNA transcripts were the TCR beta CDR3 regions. First-round RT-PCR targeting the TCR CDR3 was performed with the HTBI primer set. One entry per CDR3 protein results from TCRdb running MiXCR on the multiplex PCR reads. The sample shows more than 300,000 distinct CDR3 sequences, around a sixth of them seen only once. Source material: blood. Source of these receptors: a man between 18 and 35 years old with Graves' ophthalmopathy.

In this sample, this clonotype turned up many times. The chain combines TRBV7-3 with TRBJ2-1; unclear D gene. V was shortened by 2 bases and J by 5 bases, with 7 bases between the two germline ends. Germline V CDR1 and CDR2: SGHTA, FQGTGA. The CDR3 is made up of 13 amino acids. CDR3 bases: TGTGCCAGCAGCTTATCCCAGGACAATGAGCAGTTCTTC. Translated, it gives CASSLSQDNEQFF.

J is TRBJ2-3 and V is TRBV9, with 7 bases identical to TRBD2. Germline CDR1 SGDLS, CDR2 YYNGEE. V shed 5 bases and J 1 base; nucleotides not matched to a gene: 10. This CDR3 region has 16 residues. DNA for the CDR3: TGTGCCAGCAGTTGGGCGGGAGCGGGCGGCACAGATACGCAGTATTTT. This translates into CASSWAGAGGTDTQYF.

This clonotype was found many times. This chain links TRBV6-1 with TRBJ2-7; the D is unclear. Trimming took off 1 base at V and 3 bases at J, with 7 bases between the two ends. The germline V gene has CDR1 MNHNS and CDR2 SASEGT. There are 13 residues in the CDR3. The CDR3 protein is CASSEVYGYEQYF. CDR3 coding DNA: TGTGCCAGCAGTGAAGTATACGGCTACGAGCAGTACTTC.

This clonotype has a count of ten or more. This chain connects TRBV11-2 to TRBJ2-1; 10 positions match TRBD1. Germline CDR1 SGHAT, CDR2 FQNNGV. This CDR3 has 15 amino acids. V shed 1 base and J 5 bases; nucleotides not matched to a gene: 2. For the CDR3, the DNA is TGTGCCAGCAGCTTAGGGGGGACAGGGGACAATGAGCAGTTCTTC. Its protein is CASSLGGTGDNEQFF.

This clonotype was picked up many times. The rearrangement uses TRBV6-1 and TRBJ2-2; D ambiguous. This CDR3 contains 12 residues. Germline lookup yields CDR1 MNHNS and CDR2 SASEGT. V was shortened by 4 bases and J by 5 bases, with 5 bases between the two germline ends. As DNA, the CDR3 is TGTGCCAGCAGTGGAGTGACCGGGGAGCTGTTTTTT. Translated: CASSGVTGELFF.

This clonotype was recorded many times. CDR3 coding DNA: TGCAGTGCCACGAAGGGGGGAATCAATCAGCCCCAGCATTTT. Its protein product is CSATKGGINQPQHF. V and J are TRBV20-1 and TRBJ1-5; D may be TRBD1 (6 bases). V was clipped by 6 bases and J by 3 bases, with 15 bases between them. This CDR3 contains 14 residues. The germline gives CDR1 DFQATT, CDR2 SNEGSKA (reference sequence).

This clonotype turned up a few times. The V call is TRBV24-1, the J call TRBJ2-1; a weak D match, TRBD1 (6 bases). The V and J ends lost 7 bases and 12 bases respectively, with 24 bases between them. The length of the CDR3 is 15 residues. Germline CDR1 and CDR2: KGHDR and SFDVKD. The CDR3 DNA follows: TGTGCCACCAGCCCCCGGGACACGGTACGGGTCGGGCAGTTCTTC. Translation: CATSPRDTVRVGQFF.

In its sample, this clonotype was seen many times. This chain links TRBV9 with TRBJ1-1, with D uncertain. Germline V gives CDR1 SGDLS, CDR2 YYNGEE. This CDR3 has 15 residues. The V end lost 0 bases, the J end lost 1 base, and 10 bases lay between the germline ends. CDR3 region: CASSVDAQPNTEAFF. Written as DNA, the CDR3 is TGTGCCAGCAGCGTAGATGCTCAGCCGAACACTGAAGCTTTCTTT.

Ten or more counts support this clonotype. The chain is built from TRBV20-1 and TRBJ2-7; 11 bases are shared with TRBD1. The V segment lost 3 bases and the J segment 4 bases; nucleotides outside the gene matches: 8. Germline V gene data show CDR1 as DFQATT and CDR2 as SNEGSKA (reference sequence). The CDR3 has 15 residues. CDR3 DNA sequence: TGCAGTGCTAGCCCCCCGGACAGGGGGCGTTACGAGCAGTACTTC. Its protein product is CSASPPDRGRYEQYF.

CDR3 nucleotide sequence: TGTGCCAGCAGCGCCCACCGGGACAGGTCTGGCTACGAGCAGTACTTC. Translation: CASSAHRDRSGYEQYF. This chain joins TRBV2 and TRBJ2-7; the match to TRBD1 covers 8 bases. CDR3 length equals 16 residues. Per germline, CDR1 SNHLY and CDR2 FYNNEI. V gave up 6 bases and J gave up 3 bases; unmatched junction bases: 13.

This clonotype was detected a few times. This sequence joins TRBV5-1 and TRBJ2-5; D assignment may be TRBD1 or TRBD2 (5 bases each). V lost 0 bases to trimming and J lost 2 bases, with 14 bases between them. Germline V lookup: CDR1 SGHRS, CDR2 YFSETQ. The CDR3 runs 16 residues. The CDR3 DNA reads as TGCGCCAGCAGCTTGGACCGGGACGGCTATCAAGAGACCCAGTACTTC. Translation gives CASSLDRDGYQETQYF. Full variable domain (remainder filled in from reference TRBV5-1 and TRBJ2-5): KAGVTQTPRYLIKTRGQQVTLSCSPISGHRSVSWYQQTPGQGLQFLFEYFSETQRNKGNFPGRFSGRQFSNSRSEMNVSTLELGDSALYLCASSLDRDGYQETQYFGPGTRLLVL.

The rearrangement joins TRBV5-1 to TRBJ2-2; tentative D call: TRBD1 (5 bases). Germline V gene data show CDR1 as SGHRS and CDR2 as YFSETQ. The CDR3 extends over 15 amino acids. V lost 3 bases to trimming and J lost 2 bases, with 11 bases between them. The CDR3 protein is CASSSQGSNTGELFF. In nucleotides, the CDR3 is TGCGCCAGCAGCTCCCAGGGTTCAAACACCGGGGAGCTGTTTTTT.

There are many counts of this clonotype. The gene calls are TRBV6-1 and TRBJ1-4; TRBD1 might be the D (5 bases). V lost 6 bases and J lost 7, with 18 bases in between. The CDR3 has 15 residues. Germline-derived CDR1 and CDR2 are MNHNS and SASEGT. CDR3 DNA: TGTGCCAGCAGCGGGAGCCTGGCAAGGGGTGAAAAACTGTTTTTT. Translated: CASSGSLARGEKLFF.

This chain uses TRBV20-1 with TRBJ1-1; no clear D. The germline V gene encodes CDR1 DFQATT and CDR2 SNEGSKA (reference sequence). V lost 4 bases and J lost 3, with 12 bases in between. The CDR3 is 13 residues long. The CDR3 is CSAKVTTDTEAFF. The CDR3 nucleotides read TGCAGTGCTAAAGTCACAACGGACACTGAAGCTTTCTTT.

Comments on this clonotype: Given a much more abundant clone one base away, this may be a read error. This rearrangement joins TRBV9 to TRBJ2-1; D is possibly TRBD1 or TRBD2 (5 bases each). Trimming left V 0 bases short and J 2 bases short, with 21 bases between. The CDR3 contains 19 residues. Germline-derived CDR1 and CDR2 are SGDLS and YYNGEE. The CDR3 is CASSVVRRSGPVAYNEQFF. The CDR3 DNA follows: TGTGCCAGCAGCGTAGTAAGGAGATCGGGGCCAGTCGCCTACAATGAGCAGTTCTTC.

The rearrangement uses TRBV6-1 and TRBJ1-1; no definite D call. CDR3 length equals 9 residues. CDR1 is MNHNS and CDR2 is SASEGT in the germline V gene. The ends were cut back, 7 bases at V and 8 bases at J, with 5 bases in the middle. The CDR3 here is CASTGEAFF. Here the CDR3 DNA reads TGTGCCAGCACCGGGGAAGCTTTCTTT.

Many counts were recorded for this clonotype. The chain is built from TRBV10-3 and TRBJ1-1; D possibly corresponds to TRBD1 (5 bases). Between the trimmed V and J ends, which lost 0 bases and 3 bases, there was a span of 8 bases. This CDR3 contains 14 residues. Per germline, CDR1 ENHRY and CDR2 SYGVKD. The CDR3, as DNA: TGTGCCATCAGTGAGTCGGGGGGATACACTGAAGCTTTCTTT. Residues: CAISESGGYTEAFF.

The V call is TRBV13, the J call TRBJ2-7; 9 nucleotides agree with TRBD1. This CDR3 is 16 amino acids long. J gave up 6 bases and V 5 bases, and 14 bases lay outside the gene matches. Looked up from germline, CDR1 is PRHDT and CDR2 is FYEKMQ (reference sequence). CDR3 in DNA: TGTGCCAGCAGCGCCCTGGGACAGGGTGTCGGGGGCGAGCAGTACTTC. Translated: CASSALGQGVGGEQYF.

This clonotype occurred many times. V and J are TRBV2 and TRBJ2-3; TRBD2 is a possible D gene (5 bases). The V and J ends lost 6 bases and 4 bases respectively, with 17 bases between them. Germline assignment: CDR1 SNHLY and CDR2 FYNNEI. The CDR3 is 15 residues long. This chain's CDR3 is CASRVPRWGADTQYF. Written as DNA, the CDR3 is TGTGCCAGCAGGGTCCCCCGTTGGGGAGCAGATACGCAGTATTTT.

This clonotype has at least ten counts. The chain uses TRBV6-5 and TRBJ1-5, with D perhaps matching TRBD1 (5 bases). CDR1 is MNHEY and CDR2 is SVGAGI in the germline V gene. The V gene lost 2 bases and the J gene lost 0 bases, with 17 bases spanning the gap. This CDR3 has 18 residues. The DNA of the CDR3 is TGTGCCAGCAGTTACACAAGACCGGACACAGTTAGCAATCAGCCCCAGCATTTT. Amino acid sequence: CASSYTRPDTVSNQPQHF.

This clonotype was detected a few times. The rearrangement links TRBV4-1 to TRBJ2-1; D is uncertain. CDR3 size: 12 residues. From germline, CDR1 is MGHRA and CDR2 YSYEKL. The ends were cut back, 3 bases at V and 9 bases at J, with 9 bases in the middle. CDR3 loop: CASSHLEGEQFF. CDR3 nucleotide sequence: TGCGCCAGCAGCCATTTAGAAGGTGAGCAGTTCTTC.

There are many counts of this clonotype. The rearrangement links TRBV11-2 to TRBJ1-2, with 10 positions matching TRBD1. The CDR3 covers 17 residues. From germline, CDR1 is SGHAT and CDR2 FQNNGV. The trim removed 2 bases at V and 3 bases at J, leaving 9 bases unmatched. The CDR3 spells CASSLNPGQGEYYGYTF. In nucleotides, the CDR3 is TGTGCCAGCAGCTTAAACCCTGGACAGGGGGAGTACTATGGCTACACCTTC.

This clonotype was observed many times. The CDR3 sequence: CASSQDRGNGYTF. The CDR3 region has the DNA TGCGCCAGCAGCCAAGACAGGGGGAATGGCTACACCTTC. The chain employs TRBV4-1 and TRBJ1-2; 7 bases are shared with TRBD1. The CDR3 consists of 13 residues. V lost 0 bases to trimming and J lost 6 bases; unmatched junction nucleotides: 1. The germline gives CDR1 MGHRA, CDR2 YSYEKL.

Notes on this clonotype: This sequence may be a read error, since a much larger clone differs from it by one base. CDR3 protein: CASSSQQGRGNQPQHF. CDR3 bases: TGTGCCAGCAGTTCCCAACAGGGGCGCGGCAATCAGCCCCAGCATTTT. The V gene is TRBV12-3 or TRBV12-4, the J gene TRBJ1-5; TRBD1 matches 7 bases. This CDR3 has 16 residues. V lost 4 bases to trimming and J lost 2 bases; unmatched junction nucleotides: 8.

This clonotype was detected ten times or more. This rearrangement joins TRBV28 to TRBJ1-1; 8 bases line up with TRBD1. Germline V gene lookup returns CDR1 MDHEN and CDR2 SYDVKM. This CDR3 is built from 14 residues. J gave up 4 bases and V 5 bases, and 6 bases lay outside the gene matches. CDR3 sequence: CASSVPQGVTEAFF. The DNA for the CDR3 is TGTGCCAGCAGTGTACCACAGGGGGTCACTGAAGCTTTCTTT.

This clonotype was seen many times. The chain joins TRBV3-1 to TRBJ1-4; unclear D gene. V was pared by 4 bases and J by 0 bases, with 6 bases between. There are 14 residues in the CDR3. Germline V gene lookup returns CDR1 LGHDT and CDR2 YNNKEL (reference sequence). This chain's CDR3 is CASSLGSTNEKLFF. In DNA, the CDR3 is TGTGCCAGCAGCCTCGGGTCAACTAATGAAAAACTGTTTTTT.

This clonotype was observed many times. J is TRBJ2-7 and V is TRBV2; 9 nucleotides agree with TRBD2. Germline V gives CDR1 SNHLY, CDR2 FYNNEI. V lost 2 bases and J lost 2; bases outside the gene matches: 7. This CDR3 spans 16 amino acids. CDR3 protein: CASSERTSGRPYEQYF. The DNA of the CDR3 is TGTGCCAGCAGTGAAAGAACTAGCGGGCGGCCCTACGAGCAGTACTTC.